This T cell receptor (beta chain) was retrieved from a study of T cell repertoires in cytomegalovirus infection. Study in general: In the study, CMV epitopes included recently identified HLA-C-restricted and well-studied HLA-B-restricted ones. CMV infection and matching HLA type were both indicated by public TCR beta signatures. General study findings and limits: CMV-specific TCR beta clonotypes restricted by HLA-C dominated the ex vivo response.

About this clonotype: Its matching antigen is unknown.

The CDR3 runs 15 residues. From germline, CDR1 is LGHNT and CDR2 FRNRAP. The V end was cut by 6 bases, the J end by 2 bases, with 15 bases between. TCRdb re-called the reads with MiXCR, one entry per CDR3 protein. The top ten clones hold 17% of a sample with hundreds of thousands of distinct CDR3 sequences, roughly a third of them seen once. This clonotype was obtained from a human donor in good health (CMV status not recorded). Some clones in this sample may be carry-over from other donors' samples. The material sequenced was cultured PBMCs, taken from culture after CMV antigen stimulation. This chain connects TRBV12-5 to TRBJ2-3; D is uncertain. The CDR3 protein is CASGPNERPTDTQYF. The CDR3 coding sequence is TGTGCTAGTGGCCCAAATGAAAGGCCCACAGATACGCAGTATTTT.